Reported below is one T cell receptor (beta chain). As yet, its antigen is unknown. This sample was taken from a study of T cell repertoires in cytomegalovirus infection. As for the study in general: Recently identified HLA-C-restricted CMV epitopes were among the peptides used. Study outcomes and limitations: Clonotypes of TCR beta that were HLA-C-restricted and CMV-specific dominated the ex vivo response. Cumulative frequency of public TCR beta families picked out carriers of CMV plus the relevant HLA.

TCRdb analysed the reads with MiXCR anew, one entry per CDR3 protein. This table holds around 570,000 distinct CDR3 sequences, 40% found once. V was trimmed by 3 bases and J by 2 bases, leaving 11 bases between them. Germline V gene sequence: CDR1 LNHDA, CDR2 SQIVND (reference sequence). The CDR3 covers 15 residues. The material was cultured PBMCs, obtained from culture after CMV antigen stimulation. This TCR derives from a human donor in good health (CMV status not recorded). Some clones in this sample may be carry-over from other donors' samples. V and J are TRBV19 and TRBJ2-4; D not resolved. In DNA, the CDR3 is TGTGCCAGTAGTATTACCAGTCTTCCCAAAAACATTCAGTACTTC. Its translation is CASSITSLPKNIQYF.